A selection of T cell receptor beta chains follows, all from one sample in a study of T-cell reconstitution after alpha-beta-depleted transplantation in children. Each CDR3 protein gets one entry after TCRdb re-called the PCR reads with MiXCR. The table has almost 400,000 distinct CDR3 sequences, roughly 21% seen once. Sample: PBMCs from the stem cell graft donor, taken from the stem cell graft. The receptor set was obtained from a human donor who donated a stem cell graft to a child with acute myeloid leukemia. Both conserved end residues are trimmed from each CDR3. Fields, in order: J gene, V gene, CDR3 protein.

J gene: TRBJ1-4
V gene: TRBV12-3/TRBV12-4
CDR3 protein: ASSSPGSTNEKLF

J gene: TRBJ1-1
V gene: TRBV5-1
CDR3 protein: ASSFGMDTEAF

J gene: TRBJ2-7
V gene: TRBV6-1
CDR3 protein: ASSTDLPPYEQY

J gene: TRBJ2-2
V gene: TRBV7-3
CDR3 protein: ASSLQGQGVTGELF

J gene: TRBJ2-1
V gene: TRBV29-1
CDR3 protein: SVDRDRGYEQF

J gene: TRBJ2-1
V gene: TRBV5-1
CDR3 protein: ASSRILAGGYNEQF

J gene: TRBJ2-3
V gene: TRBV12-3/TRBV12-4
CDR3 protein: ASSLSGGPGDTQY

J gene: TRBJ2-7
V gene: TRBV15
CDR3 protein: ATSRDPGQGREQY

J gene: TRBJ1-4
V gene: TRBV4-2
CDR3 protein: ASSPRTDATNEKLF

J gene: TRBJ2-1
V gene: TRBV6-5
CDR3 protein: ASHNWGEQF

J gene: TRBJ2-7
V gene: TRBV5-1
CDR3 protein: ASSSTGTATYEQY

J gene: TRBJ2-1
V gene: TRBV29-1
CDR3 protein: SVAAGLANHEQF

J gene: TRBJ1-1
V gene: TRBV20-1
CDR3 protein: SAWGSNTEAF

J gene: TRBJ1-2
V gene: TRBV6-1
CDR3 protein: ASSPLTAVNYGYT

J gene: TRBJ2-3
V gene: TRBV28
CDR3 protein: ASRLGLAVYTDTQY

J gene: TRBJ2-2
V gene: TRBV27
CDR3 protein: ASTSANTGELF

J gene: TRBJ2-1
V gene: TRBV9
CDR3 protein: ASSVDPGDNEQF

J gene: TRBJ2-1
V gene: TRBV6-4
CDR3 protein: ASSDQASAGSEQF

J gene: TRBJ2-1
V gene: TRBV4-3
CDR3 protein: ASSQEYRLANEQF

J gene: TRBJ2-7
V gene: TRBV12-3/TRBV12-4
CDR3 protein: ASSLTSGRNYEQY

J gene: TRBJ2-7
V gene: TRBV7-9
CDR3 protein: ASSSRDRKLLYEQY

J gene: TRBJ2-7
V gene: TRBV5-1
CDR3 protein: ASSLTGSDSYEQY

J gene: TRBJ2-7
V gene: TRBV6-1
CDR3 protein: ASSAPGLPTYEQY

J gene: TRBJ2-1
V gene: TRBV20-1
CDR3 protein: SASSGGRAKSSYNEQF

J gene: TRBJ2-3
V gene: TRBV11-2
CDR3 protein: ASSLGAGTDTQY

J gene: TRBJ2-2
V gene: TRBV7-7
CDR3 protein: ASSMDRVSGELF

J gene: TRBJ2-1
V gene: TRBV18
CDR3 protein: ASSPSGTVDNEQF

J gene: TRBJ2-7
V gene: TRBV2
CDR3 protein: ASRSNTGTNEQY

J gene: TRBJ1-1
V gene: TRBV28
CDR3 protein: ASSATGENTEAF

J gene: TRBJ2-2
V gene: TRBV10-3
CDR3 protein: AISSTSETGELF

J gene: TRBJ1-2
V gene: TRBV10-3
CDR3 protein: AISGRDGGYT

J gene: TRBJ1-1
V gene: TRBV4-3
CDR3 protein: ASSQEGPPSNTEAF

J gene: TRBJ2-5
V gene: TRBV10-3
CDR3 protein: AISGPTQETQY

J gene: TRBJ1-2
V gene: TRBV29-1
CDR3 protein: SSWSIRGYT

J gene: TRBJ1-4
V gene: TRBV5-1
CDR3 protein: ASSLDLGANEKLF

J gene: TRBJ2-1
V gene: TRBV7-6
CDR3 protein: ASSLEGQGGEQF

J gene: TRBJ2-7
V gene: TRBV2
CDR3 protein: ASSVTGSYEQY

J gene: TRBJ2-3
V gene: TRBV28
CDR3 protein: ASRETGMGTDTQY

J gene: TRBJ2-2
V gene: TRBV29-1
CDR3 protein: SVGQYTGELF

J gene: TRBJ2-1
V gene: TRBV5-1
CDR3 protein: ASSSLLGYNEQF

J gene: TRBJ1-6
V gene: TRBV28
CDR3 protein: ASTERRKNSPLH

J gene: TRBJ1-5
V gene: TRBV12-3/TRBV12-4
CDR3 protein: ASRRRSNQPQH

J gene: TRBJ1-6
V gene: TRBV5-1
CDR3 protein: ASSLEGPSSYNSPLH

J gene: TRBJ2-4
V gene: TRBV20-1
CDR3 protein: SALAEVAKNIQY

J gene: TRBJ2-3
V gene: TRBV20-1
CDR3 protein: SASEGLDPTDTQY

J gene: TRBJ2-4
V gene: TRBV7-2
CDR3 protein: ASSLRGAKNIQY

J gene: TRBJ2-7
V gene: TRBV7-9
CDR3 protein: ASSLRQGASAYEQY

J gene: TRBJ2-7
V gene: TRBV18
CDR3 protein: ASSPQVRSSGTYEQY

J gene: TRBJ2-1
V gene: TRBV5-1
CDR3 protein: ASSSPYNEQF

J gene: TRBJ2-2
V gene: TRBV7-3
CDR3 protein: ASNMGTGELF